This T cell receptor (beta chain) was captured in a study of shared clonotypes between healthy human individuals. Germline values: CDR1 SGHDT, CDR2 YYEEEE. The V end lost 3 bases, the J end lost 0 bases, and 15 bases lay between the germline ends. The CDR3 contains 16 residues. Adult Caucasians living in Nashville, Tennessee made up all of the donors. As handled by the study authors: Junction-only sequences without quality scores were provided by ImmunoSEQ, so filtering was different. Data came from immunoSEQ multiplex PCR; TCRdb stores just in-frame clones and leaves some out. Clonal size and the V and J genes are those of that table, whereas D and trimming came from the DNA. The table shows about 110,000 clones, with under 70% occurring only once.

Sample: memory CD8+ T cells sorted from blood. The subset denotes: CD45RO+ cells pooled with CCR7-negative TemRA cells. The source of this sequence is a woman in her thirties in good health. The V gene is TRBV5-6, the J gene TRBJ1-1; D is undetermined. DNA of the CDR3: TGTGCCAGCAGCTCTAACCCGAATATATTGAACACTGAAGCTTTCTTT. Protein: CASSSNPNILNTEAFF.